Listed below are T cell receptor beta chains from one sample, sequenced in a study of blood T cells in healthy people across ages. A single record per CDR3 protein comes from TCRdb applying MiXCR to the 5' RACE reads. The sample includes some 1.4 million distinct CDR3 sequences, approximately 40% seen only once; the top ten take 7.9%. The sequenced sample consisted of blood. All receptors derive from a woman between 18 and 29 years old in good health. The CDR3 runs from the conserved cysteine through the conserved F or W. Each record gives: V gene, J gene, clone size, D gene, CDR3 protein, CDR3 DNA. The D gene is left open where the match is weak. Expanded clones are given a class, and other clones once, few, many or no size at all.

TRBV27	TRBJ1-5	-	-	CASSLLRWDQPQHF	TGTGCCAGCAGTTTACTGCGCTGGGATCAGCCCCAGCATTTT
TRBV3-1	TRBJ1-2	-	TRBD1	CASSWQGATYGYTF	TGTGCCAGCAGTTGGCAGGGGGCCACCTATGGCTACACCTTC
TRBV3-1	TRBJ2-7	few	-	CASSQVGLDLNYEQYF	TGTGCCAGCAGCCAAGTGGGCCTGGACCTCAACTACGAGCAGTACTTC
TRBV20-1	TRBJ2-1	few	TRBD2	CSAMGTSGGRYEQFF	TGCAGTGCTATGGGGACTAGCGGGGGGCGGTATGAGCAGTTCTTC
TRBV6-5	TRBJ1-2	many	-	CASSRGGDYGYTF	TGTGCCAGCAGCCGTGGTGGGGACTATGGCTACACCTTC
TRBV9	TRBJ2-7	-	-	CASSVGDSPTRVGQYF	TGTGCCAGCAGCGTAGGCGACAGTCCAACAAGGGTTGGGCAGTACTTC
TRBV7-6	TRBJ2-1	-	-	CASSLRDGDSNEQFF	TGTGCCAGCAGCTTACGGGACGGCGACTCCAATGAGCAGTTCTTC
TRBV5-1	TRBJ1-2	-	-	CASSFEGAFRYYGYTF	TGCGCCAGCAGCTTTGAAGGGGCATTTCGGTACTATGGCTACACCTTC
TRBV20-1	TRBJ2-1	few	TRBD2	CSASLALAGKSSYNEQFF	TGCAGTGCTAGCCTCGCTCTAGCGGGAAAAAGCTCCTACAATGAGCAGTTCTTC
TRBV10-3	TRBJ1-2	few	-	CATTDTYGYTF	TGTGCCACTACGGACACCTATGGCTACACCTTC
TRBV6-6	TRBJ2-5	few	TRBD2	CASSSGGYEETQYF	TGTGCCAGCAGTTCCGGGGGGTATGAAGAGACCCAGTACTTC
TRBV6-5	TRBJ2-1	-	-	CASSANPTRDEQFF	TGTGCCAGCAGTGCGAACCCCACCCGGGATGAGCAGTTCTTC
TRBV5-1	TRBJ2-1	-	TRBD2	CASSFGEGEQFF	TGCGCCAGCAGCTTTGGGGAGGGTGAGCAGTTCTTC
TRBV6-1	TRBJ1-1	-	-	CAGSASPLGPFF	TGTGCCGGCAGTGCCTCCCCACTTGGGCCTTTCTTT
TRBV12-3/TRBV12-4	TRBJ2-1	-	TRBD1	CASRQTGEQFF	TGTGCCAGCAGACAGACAGGGGAGCAGTTCTTC
TRBV27	TRBJ2-1	few	TRBD2	CASSFGIGGADYNEQFF	TGTGCCAGCAGTTTCGGGATCGGGGGGGCCGACTACAATGAGCAGTTCTTC